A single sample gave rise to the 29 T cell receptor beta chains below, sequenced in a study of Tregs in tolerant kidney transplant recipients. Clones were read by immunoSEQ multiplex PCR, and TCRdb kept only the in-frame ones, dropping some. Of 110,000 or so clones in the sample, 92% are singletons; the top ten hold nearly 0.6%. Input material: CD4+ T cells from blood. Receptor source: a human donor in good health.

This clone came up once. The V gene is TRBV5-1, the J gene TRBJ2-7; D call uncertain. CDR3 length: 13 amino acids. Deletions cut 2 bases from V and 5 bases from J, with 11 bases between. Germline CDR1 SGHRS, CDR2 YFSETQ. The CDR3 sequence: CASSFPSVDEQYF. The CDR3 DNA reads TGCGCCAGCAGCTTTCCTAGTGTCGACGAGCAGTACTTC.

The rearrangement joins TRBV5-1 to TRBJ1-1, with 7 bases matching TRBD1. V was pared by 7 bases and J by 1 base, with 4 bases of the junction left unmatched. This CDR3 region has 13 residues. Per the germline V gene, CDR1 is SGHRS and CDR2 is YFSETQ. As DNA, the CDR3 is TGCGCCAGCTCAGGGGGGCCGAACACTGAAGCTTTCTTT. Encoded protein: CASSGGPNTEAFF. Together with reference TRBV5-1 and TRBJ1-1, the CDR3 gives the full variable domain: KAGVTQTPRYLIKTRGQQVTLSCSPISGHRSVSWYQQTPGQGLQFLFEYFSETQRNKGNFPGRFSGRQFSNSRSEMNVSTLELGDSALYLCASSGGPNTEAFFGQGTRLTVV.

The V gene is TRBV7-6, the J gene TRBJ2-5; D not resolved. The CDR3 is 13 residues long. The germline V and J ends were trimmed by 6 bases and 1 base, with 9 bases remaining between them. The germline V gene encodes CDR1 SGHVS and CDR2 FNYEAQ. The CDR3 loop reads CASSPVPQETQYF. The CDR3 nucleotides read TGTGCCAGCAGTCCCGTCCCCCAAGAGACCCAGTACTTC.

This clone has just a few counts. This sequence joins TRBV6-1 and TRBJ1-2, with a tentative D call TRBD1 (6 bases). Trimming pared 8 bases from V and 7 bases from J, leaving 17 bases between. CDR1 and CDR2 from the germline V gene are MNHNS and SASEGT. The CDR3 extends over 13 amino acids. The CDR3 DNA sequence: TGTGCCAGCCCCGGACAGAACTTAGCTGGCTACACCTTC. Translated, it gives CASPGQNLAGYTF.

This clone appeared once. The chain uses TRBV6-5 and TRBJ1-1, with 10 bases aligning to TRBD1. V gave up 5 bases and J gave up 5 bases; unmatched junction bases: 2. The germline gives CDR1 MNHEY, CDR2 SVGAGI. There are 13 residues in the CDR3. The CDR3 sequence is CASSDRGQTEAFF. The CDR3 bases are TGTGCCAGCAGTGACAGGGGGCAGACTGAAGCTTTCTTT.

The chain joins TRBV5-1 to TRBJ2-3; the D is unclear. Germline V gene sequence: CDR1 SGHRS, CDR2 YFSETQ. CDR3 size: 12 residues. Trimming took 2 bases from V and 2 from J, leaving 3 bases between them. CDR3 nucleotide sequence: TGCGCCAGCAGCTTTAACACAGATACGCAGTATTTT. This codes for CASSFNTDTQYF. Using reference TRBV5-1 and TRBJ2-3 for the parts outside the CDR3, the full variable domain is KAGVTQTPRYLIKTRGQQVTLSCSPISGHRSVSWYQQTPGQGLQFLFEYFSETQRNKGNFPGRFSGRQFSNSRSEMNVSTLELGDSALYLCASSFNTDTQYFGPGTRLTVL.

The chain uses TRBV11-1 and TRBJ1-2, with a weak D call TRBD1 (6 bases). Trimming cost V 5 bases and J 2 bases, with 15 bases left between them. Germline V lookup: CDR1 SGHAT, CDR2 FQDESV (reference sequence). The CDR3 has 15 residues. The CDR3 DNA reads TGTGCCAGCAGCCCCGTACGTCAGGGGAACTATGGCTACACCTTC. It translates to CASSPVRQGNYGYTF.

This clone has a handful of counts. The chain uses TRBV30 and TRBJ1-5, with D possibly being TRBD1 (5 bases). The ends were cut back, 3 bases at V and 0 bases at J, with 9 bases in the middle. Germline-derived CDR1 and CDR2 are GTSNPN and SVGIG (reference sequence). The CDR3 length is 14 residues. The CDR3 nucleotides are TGTGCCTGGAGGGGGACGGCTAGCAATCAGCCCCAGCATTTT. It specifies CAWRGTASNQPQHF.

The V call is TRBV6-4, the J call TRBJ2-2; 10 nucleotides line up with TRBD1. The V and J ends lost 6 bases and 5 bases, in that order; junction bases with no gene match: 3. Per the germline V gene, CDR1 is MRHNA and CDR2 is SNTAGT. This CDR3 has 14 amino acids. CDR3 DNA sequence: TGTGCCAGCAGCCGGGACAGGGGTACCGGGGAGCTGTTTTTT. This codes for CASSRDRGTGELFF.

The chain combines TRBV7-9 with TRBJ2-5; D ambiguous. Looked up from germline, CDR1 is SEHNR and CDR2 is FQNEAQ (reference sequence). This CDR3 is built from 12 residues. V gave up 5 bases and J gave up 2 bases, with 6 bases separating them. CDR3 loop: CASSMFQETQYF. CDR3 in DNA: TGTGCCAGCAGCATGTTTCAAGAGACCCAGTACTTC.

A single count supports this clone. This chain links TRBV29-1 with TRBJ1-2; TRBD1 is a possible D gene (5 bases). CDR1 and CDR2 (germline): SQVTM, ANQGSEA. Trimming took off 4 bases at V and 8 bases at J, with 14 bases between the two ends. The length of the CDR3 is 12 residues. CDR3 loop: CSVGDGRGGYTF. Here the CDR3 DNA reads TGCAGCGTTGGGGACGGCCGAGGAGGCTACACCTTC.

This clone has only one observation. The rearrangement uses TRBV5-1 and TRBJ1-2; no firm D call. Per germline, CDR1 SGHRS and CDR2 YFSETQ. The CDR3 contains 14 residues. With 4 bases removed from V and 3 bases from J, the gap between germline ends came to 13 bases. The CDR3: CASSPGRIDYGYTF. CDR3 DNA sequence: TGCGCCAGCAGCCCCGGACGGATTGACTATGGCTACACCTTC.

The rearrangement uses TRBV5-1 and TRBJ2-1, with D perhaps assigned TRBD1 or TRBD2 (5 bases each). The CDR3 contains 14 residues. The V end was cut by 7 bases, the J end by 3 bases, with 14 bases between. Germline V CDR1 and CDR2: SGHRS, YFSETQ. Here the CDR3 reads CASGVGRSYNEQFF. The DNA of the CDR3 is TGCGCCAGCGGAGTGGGACGCAGCTACAATGAGCAGTTCTTC.

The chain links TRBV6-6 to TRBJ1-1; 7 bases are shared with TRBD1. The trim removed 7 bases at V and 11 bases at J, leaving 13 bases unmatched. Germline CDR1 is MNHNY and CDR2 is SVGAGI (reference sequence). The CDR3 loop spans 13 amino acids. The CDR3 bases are TGTGCCAGCACCCCCTCAGGGGGTCTTCGCGCTTTCTTT. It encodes CASTPSGGLRAFF.

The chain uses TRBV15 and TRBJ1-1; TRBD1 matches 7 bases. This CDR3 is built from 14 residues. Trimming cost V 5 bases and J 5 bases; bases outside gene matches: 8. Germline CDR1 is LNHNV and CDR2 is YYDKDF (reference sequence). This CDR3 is CATSHDRENTEAFF. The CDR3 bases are TGTGCCACCAGCCATGACAGGGAGAATACTGAAGCTTTCTTT.

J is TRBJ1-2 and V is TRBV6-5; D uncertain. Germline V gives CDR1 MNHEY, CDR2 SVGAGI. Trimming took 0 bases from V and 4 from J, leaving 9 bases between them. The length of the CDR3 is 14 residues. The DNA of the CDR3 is TGTGCCAGCAGTTACTCGGTAGCTGGCTATGGCTACACCTTC. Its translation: CASSYSVAGYGYTF.

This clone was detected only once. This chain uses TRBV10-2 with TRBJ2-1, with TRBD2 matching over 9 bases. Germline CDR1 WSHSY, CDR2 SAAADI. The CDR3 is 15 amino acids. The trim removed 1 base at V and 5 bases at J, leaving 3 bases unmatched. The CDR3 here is CASSEYLAGNNEQFF. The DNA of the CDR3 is TGCGCCAGCAGTGAGTATCTAGCGGGGAACAATGAGCAGTTCTTC.

CDR3 loop: CASSYSGTGMNTEAFF. CDR3 DNA sequence: TGTGCCAGCAGTTACTCAGGCACAGGGATGAACACTGAAGCTTTCTTT. V and J are TRBV6-5 and TRBJ1-1; maybe TRBD1 (6 bases). Germline CDR1 and CDR2: MNHEY and SVGAGI. The CDR3 consists of 16 residues. Trimming cost V 0 bases and J 0 bases, with 11 bases left between them.

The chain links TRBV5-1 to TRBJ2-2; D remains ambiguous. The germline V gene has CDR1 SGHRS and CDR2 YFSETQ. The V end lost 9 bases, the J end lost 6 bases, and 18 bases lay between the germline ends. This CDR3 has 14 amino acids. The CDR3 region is CATGSWGSSGELFF. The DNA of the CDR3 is TGCGCCACCGGAAGTTGGGGATCGTCCGGGGAGCTGTTTTTT. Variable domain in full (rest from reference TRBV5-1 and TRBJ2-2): KAGVTQTPRYLIKTRGQQVTLSCSPISGHRSVSWYQQTPGQGLQFLFEYFSETQRNKGNFPGRFSGRQFSNSRSEMNVSTLELGDSALYLCATGSWGSSGELFFGEGSRLTVL.

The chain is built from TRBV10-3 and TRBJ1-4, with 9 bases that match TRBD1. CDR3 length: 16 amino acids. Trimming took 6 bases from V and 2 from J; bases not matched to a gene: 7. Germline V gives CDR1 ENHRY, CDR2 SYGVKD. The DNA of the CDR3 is TGTGCCATCAGCCAACAGGGGGCAGGGACTAATGAAAAACTGTTTTTT. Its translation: CAISQQGAGTNEKLFF.

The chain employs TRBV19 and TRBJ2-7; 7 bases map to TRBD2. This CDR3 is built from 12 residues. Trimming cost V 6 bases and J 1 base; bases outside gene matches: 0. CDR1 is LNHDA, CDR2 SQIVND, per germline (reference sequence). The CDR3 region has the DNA TGTGCCAGTAGCGGGGGGTCCTACGAGCAGTACTTC. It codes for CASSGGSYEQYF. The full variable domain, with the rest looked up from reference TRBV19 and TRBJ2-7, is DGGITQSPKYLFRKEGQNVTLSCEQNLNHDAMYWYRQDPGQGLRLIYYSQIVNDFQKGDIAEGYSVSREKKESFPLTVTSAQKNPTAFYLCASSGGSYEQYFGPGTRLTVT.

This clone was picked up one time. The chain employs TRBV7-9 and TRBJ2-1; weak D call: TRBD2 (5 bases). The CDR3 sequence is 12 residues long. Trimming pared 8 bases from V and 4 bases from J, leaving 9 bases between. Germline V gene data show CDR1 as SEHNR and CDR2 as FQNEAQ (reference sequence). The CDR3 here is CASQDLYNEQFF. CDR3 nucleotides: TGTGCCAGCCAGGACTTATACAATGAGCAGTTCTTC.

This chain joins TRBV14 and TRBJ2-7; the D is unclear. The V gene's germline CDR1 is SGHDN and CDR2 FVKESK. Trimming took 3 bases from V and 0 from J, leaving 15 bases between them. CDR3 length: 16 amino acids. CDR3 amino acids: CASSQEHVGGSYEQYF. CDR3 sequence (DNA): TGTGCCAGCAGCCAGGAACACGTTGGCGGCTCCTACGAGCAGTACTTC.

As DNA, the CDR3 is TGTGCCAGCAGCTGGACTCAGGGGGCATACGAGCAGTACTTC. Translated: CASSWTQGAYEQYF. The J gene is TRBJ2-7, the V gene TRBV7-2; 8 bases align to TRBD1. Trimming at V came to 4 bases and at J to 4 bases, leaving 6 bases not matched to a gene. CDR1 and CDR2 (germline): SGHTA, FQGNSA. The CDR3 length is 14 residues. Complete variable domain (other parts from reference TRBV7-2 and TRBJ2-7): GAGVSQSPSNKVTEKGKDVELRCDPISGHTALYWYRQSLGQGLEFLIYFQGNSAPDKSGLPSDRFSAERTGGSVSTLTIQRTQQEDSAVYLCASSWTQGAYEQYFGPGTRLTVT.

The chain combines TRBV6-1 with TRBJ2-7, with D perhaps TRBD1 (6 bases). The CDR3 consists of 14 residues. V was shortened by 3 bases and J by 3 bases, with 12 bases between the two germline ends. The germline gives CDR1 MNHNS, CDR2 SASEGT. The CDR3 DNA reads TGTGCCAGCAGTGATTACAGGGTTAACTACGAGCAGTACTTC. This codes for CASSDYRVNYEQYF.

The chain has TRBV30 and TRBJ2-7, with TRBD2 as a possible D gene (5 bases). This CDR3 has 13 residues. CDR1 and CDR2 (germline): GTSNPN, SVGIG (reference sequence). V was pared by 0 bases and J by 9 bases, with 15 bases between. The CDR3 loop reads CAWSVVWGEVQYF. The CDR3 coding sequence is TGTGCCTGGAGTGTGGTCTGGGGAGAGGTGCAGTACTTC.

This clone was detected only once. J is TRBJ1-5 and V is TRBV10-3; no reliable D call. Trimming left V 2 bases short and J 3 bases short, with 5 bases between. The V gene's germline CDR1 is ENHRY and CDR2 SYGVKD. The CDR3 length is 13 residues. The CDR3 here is CAISEAVNQPQHF. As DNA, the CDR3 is TGTGCCATCAGTGAGGCAGTCAATCAGCCCCAGCATTTT.

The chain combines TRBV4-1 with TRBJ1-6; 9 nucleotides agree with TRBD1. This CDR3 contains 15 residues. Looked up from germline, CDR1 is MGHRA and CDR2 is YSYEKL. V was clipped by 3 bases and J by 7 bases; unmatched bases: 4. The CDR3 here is CASSQGQGPNSPLHF. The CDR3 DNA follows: TGCGCCAGCAGCCAGGGACAGGGTCCGAATTCACCCCTCCACTTT.

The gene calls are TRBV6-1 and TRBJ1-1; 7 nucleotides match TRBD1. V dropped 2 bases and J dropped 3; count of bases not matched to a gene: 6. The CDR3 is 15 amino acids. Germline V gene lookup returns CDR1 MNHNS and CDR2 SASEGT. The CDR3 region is CASSELPGGYTEAFF. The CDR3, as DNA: TGTGCCAGCAGTGAACTTCCAGGGGGGTACACTGAAGCTTTCTTT.